The 31 T cell receptor beta chains below were found in one sample sequenced in a study of OX40 agonist ivuxolimab in advanced cancers. Repertoires were generated with immunoSEQ multiplex PCR, while TCRdb's copy carries only in-frame clones and drops some. The sample consists of around 80,000 clones, more than 70% of them appearing once. The sequencing here drew on CD4+ or CD8+ T cells sorted from blood, taken in a trial of the OX40 agonist ivuxolimab. These receptors were obtained from an adult with an advanced solid tumor such as melanoma, head and neck, liver or kidney cancer.

This clone was observed a handful of times. The chain recombines TRBV7-8 with TRBJ1-4; possibly TRBD1 for D (5 bases). The CDR3 has 15 residues. V was pared by 5 bases and J by 6 bases, with 16 bases between. The germline CDR1 and CDR2 sequences are SGHVS and FQNEAQ. This CDR3 is CASSPRDSDYEKLFF. CDR3 bases: TGTGCCAGCAGCCCGCGGGACTCGGACTATGAAAAACTGTTTTTT.

This chain connects TRBV4-1 to TRBJ2-3; a weak D match, TRBD2 (5 bases). Trimming took 3 bases from V and 2 from J, leaving 18 bases between them. Germline V gives CDR1 MGHRA, CDR2 YSYEKL. CDR3 size: 17 residues. CDR3 in amino acids: CASSHSLGSSDTDTQYF. As DNA, the CDR3 is TGCGCCAGCAGCCACTCCCTGGGGAGTAGCGACACAGATACGCAGTATTTT.

The chain has TRBV6-1 and TRBJ1-5, with 8 bases that match TRBD1. Germline values: CDR1 MNHNS, CDR2 SASEGT. This CDR3 is 15 amino acids long. The V gene end was trimmed by 3 bases and the J gene end by 6 bases; junction bases not matched to a gene: 7. In nucleotides, the CDR3 is TGTGCCAGCAGTGATAGGACAGGGCAAGGTCAGCCCCAGCATTTT. Protein: CASSDRTGQGQPQHF.

This chain links TRBV19 with TRBJ2-1; a weak D match, TRBD1 (7 bases). The length of the CDR3 is 15 residues. Between the trimmed V and J ends, which lost 4 bases and 3 bases, there was a span of 13 bases. CDR1 LNHDA and CDR2 SQIVND come from the germline V gene (reference sequence). In nucleotides, the CDR3 is TGTGCCAGTAGTACAGGGGGGTCTTACTACAATGAGCAGTTCTTC. Amino acids: CASSTGGSYYNEQFF. Using reference TRBV19 and TRBJ2-1 for the parts outside the CDR3, the full variable domain is DGGITQSPKYLFRKEGQNVTLSCEQNLNHDAMYWYRQDPGQGLRLIYYSQIVNDFQKGDIAEGYSVSREKKESFPLTVTSAQKNPTAFYLCASSTGGSYYNEQFFGPGTRLTVL.

This rearrangement joins TRBV5-1 to TRBJ2-3, with 10 bases fitting TRBD2. The CDR3 totals 17 residues. Looked up from germline, CDR1 is SGHRS and CDR2 is YFSETQ. J was trimmed by 6 bases and V by 0 bases; bases with no gene match: 10. DNA for the CDR3: TGCGCCAGCAGCTTGGTGGTAGCGGGGGGCCCAGAGGATACGCAGTATTTT. As protein: CASSLVVAGGPEDTQYF. The whole variable domain, remainder taken from reference TRBV5-1 and TRBJ2-3, is KAGVTQTPRYLIKTRGQQVTLSCSPISGHRSVSWYQQTPGQGLQFLFEYFSETQRNKGNFPGRFSGRQFSNSRSEMNVSTLELGDSALYLCASSLVVAGGPEDTQYFGPGTRLTVL.

This clone was counted at least ten times. The chain joins TRBV30 to TRBJ1-1, with 7 positions matching TRBD1. The CDR3 has 12 residues. Looked up from germline, CDR1 is GTSNPN and CDR2 is SVGIG (reference sequence). Losses at the gene ends were 5 bases for V and 3 bases for J; bases not matched to a gene: 3. The CDR3 loop is CAWADRDTEAFF. Here the CDR3 DNA reads TGTGCCTGGGCAGACAGGGACACTGAAGCTTTCTTT.

In DNA form, the CDR3 reads TGTGCCACCTCGGGACCCCAAGAGACCCAGTACTTC. Protein sequence: CATSGPQETQYF. The chain employs TRBV2 and TRBJ2-5, with D tentatively TRBD1 or TRBD2 (5 bases each). V was clipped by 10 bases and J by 1 base, with 10 bases between them. CDR1 SNHLY and CDR2 FYNNEI come from the germline V gene. The CDR3 sequence is 12 residues long.

The V call is TRBV2, the J call TRBJ2-5, with 9 bases lining up with TRBD2. V gave up 4 bases and J gave up 5 bases; unmatched junction bases: 8. Germline V lookup: CDR1 SNHLY, CDR2 FYNNEI. The CDR3 is 15 amino acids. This CDR3 reads CASSVGGGAEETQYF. In DNA, the CDR3 is TGTGCCAGCAGTGTTGGCGGGGGGGCCGAGGAGACCCAGTACTTC. The entire variable domain, with the rest obtained from reference TRBV2 and TRBJ2-5, is as follows: EPEVTQTPSHQVTQMGQEVILRCVPISNHLYFYWYRQILGQKVEFLVSFYNNEISEKSEIFDDQFSVERPDGSNFTLKIRSTKLEDSAMYFCASSVGGGAEETQYFGPGTRLLVL.

The chain couples TRBV5-1 to TRBJ2-1, with TRBD2 matching 11 bases. Trimming cost V 4 bases and J 3 bases; bases outside gene matches: 3. The CDR3 is made up of 15 amino acids. Germline assignment: CDR1 SGHRS and CDR2 YFSETQ. In DNA, the CDR3 is TGCGCCAGCAGCACGGGACTAGCGGACTACAATGAGCAGTTCTTC. Translated: CASSTGLADYNEQFF.

As to this clone: At the DNA level, this CDR3 is encoded by other sequences in the same sample as well. The chain is built from TRBV11-1 and TRBJ1-1, with a possible D match to TRBD1 (5 bases). V lost 0 bases, J lost 5 bases, and 10 bases lay in between. Germline V gives CDR1 SGHAT, CDR2 FQDESV (reference sequence). CDR3 size: 14 residues. The DNA for the CDR3 is TGTGCCAGCAGCTTAGCGACTGGGGGGACTGAAGCTTTCTTT. Its protein product is CASSLATGGTEAFF.

The chain employs TRBV7-2 and TRBJ2-7; D is ambiguous. Per the germline V gene, CDR1 is SGHTA and CDR2 is FQGNSA. V gave up 1 base and J gave up 3 bases, with 7 bases separating them. The CDR3 spans 13 residues. The CDR3 DNA sequence: TGTGCCAGCAGCTTAGGATCAGACTACGAGCAGTACTTC. Translated, it gives CASSLGSDYEQYF. The whole variable domain, remainder taken from reference TRBV7-2 and TRBJ2-7, is GAGVSQSPSNKVTEKGKDVELRCDPISGHTALYWYRQSLGQGLEFLIYFQGNSAPDKSGLPSDRFSAERTGGSVSTLTIQRTQQEDSAVYLCASSLGSDYEQYFGPGTRLTVT.

This chain connects TRBV2 to TRBJ1-4; TRBD1 aligns across 9 bases. This CDR3 has 13 residues. CDR1 and CDR2 (germline): SNHLY, FYNNEI. V lost 9 bases to trimming and J lost 7 bases; unmatched junction nucleotides: 6. The CDR3 coding sequence is TGTGCCAGTGGTGGGACAGGGCTTGAAAAACTGTTTTTT. Residues: CASGGTGLEKLFF.

This chain links TRBV30 with TRBJ2-3; a possible D gene is TRBD1 (7 bases). This CDR3 comprises 11 residues. Germline CDR1 reads GTSNPN; CDR2 reads SVGIG (reference sequence). Here the CDR3 DNA reads TGTGCAGGCGGAGGGGGCGGTACGCAGTATTTT. This codes for CAGGGGGTQYF.

The chain carries TRBV4-1 and TRBJ2-3; 12 nucleotides align to TRBD2. CDR1 MGHRA and CDR2 YSYEKL come from the germline V gene. The CDR3 has 20 residues. V shed 0 bases and J 4 bases; nucleotides not matched to a gene: 14. The CDR3: CASSQEGIRLAGAYADTQYF. The CDR3 region has the DNA TGCGCCAGCAGCCAAGAGGGGATCCGACTAGCGGGGGCTTACGCAGATACGCAGTATTTT.

This chain links TRBV5-1 with TRBJ2-3, with TRBD1 identical over 10 bases. Germline values: CDR1 SGHRS, CDR2 YFSETQ. This CDR3 contains 16 residues. The trim removed 0 bases at V and 4 bases at J, leaving 5 bases unmatched. CDR3 bases: TGCGCCAGCAGCTTGGAGGGGACAGGGGCTGCAGATACGCAGTATTTT. The encoded protein is CASSLEGTGAADTQYF.

This clone appeared a single time. This chain links TRBV28 with TRBJ1-2, with D perhaps TRBD1 (5 bases). CDR3 length: 12 residues. V lost 1 base and J lost 8, with 8 bases in between. Germline values: CDR1 MDHEN, CDR2 SYDVKM. Here the CDR3 DNA reads TGTGCCAGCAGTTTATCGGGGCGCGGCTACACCTTC. Translated, it gives CASSLSGRGYTF.

This clone was detected only a few times. Other DNA sequences within the sample encode an identical CDR3. The chain joins TRBV25-1 to TRBJ2-3, with D tentatively TRBD1 or TRBD2 (6 bases each). The CDR3 consists of 15 residues. V was cut by 2 bases and J by 3 bases, with 12 bases left in between. The germline V gene has CDR1 MGHDK and CDR2 SYGVNS. This chain's CDR3 is CASSESQGRTDTQYF. CDR3 nucleotides: TGTGCCAGCAGTGAAAGTCAGGGGAGGACAGATACGCAGTATTTT.

In its sample, this clone was seen a few times. The chain couples TRBV11-3 to TRBJ2-7; 9 bases match TRBD1. The germline CDR1 and CDR2 sequences are SGHNT and YENEEA. CDR3 length: 16 amino acids. After removal of 1 base from V and 5 bases from J, the junction contained 9 bases not matched to a gene. Here the CDR3 DNA reads TGTGCCAGCAGCTTAGGGGCCTGGGACAGGGACGACGAGCAGTACTTC. Its protein is CASSLGAWDRDDEQYF.

The rearrangement links TRBV5-1 to TRBJ1-2; D possibly corresponds to TRBD1 (6 bases). V lost 0 bases to trimming and J lost 6 bases, with 15 bases between them. Germline CDR1 is SGHRS and CDR2 is YFSETQ. This CDR3 region has 15 residues. The CDR3 loop is CASSLASLHRDGYTF. Written as DNA, the CDR3 is TGCGCCAGCAGCTTGGCCTCTCTTCACAGGGATGGCTACACCTTC.

The chain combines TRBV30 with TRBJ2-5, with TRBD1 as a possible D gene (5 bases). CDR3 length: 11 amino acids. V lost 2 bases to trimming and J lost 5 bases, with 6 bases between them. CDR1 is GTSNPN, CDR2 SVGIG, per germline (reference sequence). The CDR3 loop is CAWSPGETQYF. As DNA, the CDR3 is TGTGCCTGGAGTCCAGGGGAGACCCAGTACTTC.

The chain has TRBV28 and TRBJ1-5; no clear D gene. Germline V gene lookup returns CDR1 MDHEN and CDR2 SYDVKM. V lost 1 base and J lost 1, with 5 bases in between. The CDR3 sequence is 14 residues long. The CDR3 here is CASSLFGSNQPQHF. The DNA of the CDR3 is TGTGCCAGCAGTTTATTTGGGAGCAATCAGCCCCAGCATTTT.

The J gene is TRBJ1-1, the V gene TRBV10-3; 11 bases align to TRBD1. V was clipped by 6 bases and J by 4 bases; unmatched bases: 7. The length of the CDR3 is 15 residues. Looked up from germline, CDR1 is ENHRY and CDR2 is SYGVKD. The CDR3 spells CAISARTGGLTEAFF. The CDR3 DNA reads TGTGCCATCAGCGCGAGGACAGGGGGCCTCACTGAAGCTTTCTTT.

The chain is built from TRBV5-1 and TRBJ2-6; the D gene is possibly TRBD2 (6 bases). The V gene's germline CDR1 is SGHRS and CDR2 YFSETQ. V lost 2 bases, J lost 4 bases, and 19 bases lay in between. The CDR3 is made up of 18 amino acids. CDR3 sequence: CASSFTFGGGGGANVLTF. The CDR3 DNA reads TGCGCCAGCAGCTTTACCTTCGGCGGAGGAGGGGGGGCCAACGTCCTGACTTTC.

The chain combines TRBV5-6 with TRBJ2-3; the D is unclear. The V end lost 0 bases, the J end lost 1 base, and 9 bases lay between the germline ends. This CDR3 region has 15 residues. Germline CDR1 SGHDT, CDR2 YYEEEE. CDR3: CASSLAGTRTDTQYF. The CDR3 region has the DNA TGTGCCAGCAGCTTGGCCGGCACTCGCACAGATACGCAGTATTTT.

The rearrangement joins TRBV5-4 to TRBJ2-2; 11 bases align to TRBD2. Germline CDR1 SGHNT, CDR2 YYREEE (reference sequence). This CDR3 spans 17 amino acids. J lost 5 bases, V lost 0 bases, and 6 bases had no gene match. The CDR3 DNA sequence: TGTGCCAGCAGCTTGGGGCTAGCGGGGGGAGAAACCGGGGAGCTGTTTTTT. This translates into CASSLGLAGGETGELFF.

This chain connects TRBV11-2 to TRBJ2-1; D ambiguous. The CDR3 has 14 residues. The germline V and J ends were trimmed by 5 bases and 2 bases, with 10 bases remaining between them. Per the germline V gene, CDR1 is SGHAT and CDR2 is FQNNGV. The DNA of the CDR3 is TGTGCCAGCAGCCGGAGTTCGGCCTACAATGAGCAGTTCTTC. It translates to CASSRSSAYNEQFF.

In this sample, this clone turned up a few times. The genes are TRBV27 and TRBJ2-4; perhaps TRBD1 as D (5 bases). The germline V gene has CDR1 MNHEY and CDR2 SMNVEV (reference sequence). The CDR3 length is 13 residues. The V end lost 5 bases, the J end lost 7 bases, and 12 bases lay between the germline ends. In nucleotides, the CDR3 is TGTGCCAGCAGTCCTTACTCAGGGAACATTCAGTACTTC. Its protein product is CASSPYSGNIQYF.

The gene calls are TRBV6-5 and TRBJ1-6; tentatively, D is TRBD1 (5 bases). The CDR3 runs 16 residues. V was clipped by 2 bases and J by 7 bases, with 15 bases between them. CDR1 is MNHEY, CDR2 SVGAGI, per germline. This CDR3 is CASSYDQGSGNSPLHF. DNA for the CDR3: TGTGCCAGCAGTTACGACCAGGGTAGCGGGAATTCACCCCTCCACTTT.

This chain joins TRBV27 and TRBJ1-2, with D maybe TRBD1 (6 bases). This CDR3 is 14 amino acids long. Between the trimmed V and J ends, which lost 2 bases and 4 bases, there was a span of 11 bases. Germline V gives CDR1 MNHEY, CDR2 SMNVEV (reference sequence). CDR3 DNA sequence: TGTGCCAGCAGTTTACAGGGGCCCGCCTATGGCTACACCTTC. Protein product: CASSLQGPAYGYTF.

This sequence joins TRBV7-9 and TRBJ2-7, with 7 nucleotides matching TRBD1. Trimming removed 4 bases from V and 1 base from J; junction bases left unmatched: 7. Germline assignment: CDR1 SEHNR and CDR2 FQNEAQ (reference sequence). The CDR3 runs 15 residues. CDR3 sequence (DNA): TGTGCCAGCAGCTATATCCCAGGGGGTTCCTACGAGCAGTACTTC. Translated: CASSYIPGGSYEQYF.

This rearrangement joins TRBV9 to TRBJ1-2; D is unclear. The germline V and J ends were trimmed by 0 bases and 2 bases, with 8 bases remaining between them. The CDR3 covers 14 residues. Looked up from germline, CDR1 is SGDLS and CDR2 is YYNGEE. CDR3 sequence (DNA): TGTGCCAGCAGCGTAGGTGGGCTGAACTATGGCTACACCTTC. The encoded protein is CASSVGGLNYGYTF.